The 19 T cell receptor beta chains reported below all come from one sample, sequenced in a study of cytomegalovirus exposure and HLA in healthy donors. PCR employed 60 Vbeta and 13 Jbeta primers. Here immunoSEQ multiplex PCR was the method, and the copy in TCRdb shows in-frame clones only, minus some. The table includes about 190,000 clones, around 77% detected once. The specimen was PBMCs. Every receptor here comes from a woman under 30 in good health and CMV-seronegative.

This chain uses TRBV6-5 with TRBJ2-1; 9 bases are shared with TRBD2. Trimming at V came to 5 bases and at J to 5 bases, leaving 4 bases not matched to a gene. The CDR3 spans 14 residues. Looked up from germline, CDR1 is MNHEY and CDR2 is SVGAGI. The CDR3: CASSPSGTDNEQFF. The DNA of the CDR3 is TGTGCCAGCAGTCCTAGCGGGACCGACAATGAGCAGTTCTTC.

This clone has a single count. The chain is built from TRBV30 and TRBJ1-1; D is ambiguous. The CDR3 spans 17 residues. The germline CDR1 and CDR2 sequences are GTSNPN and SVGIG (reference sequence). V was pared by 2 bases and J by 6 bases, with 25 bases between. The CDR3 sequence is CAWSYAGPSQGISEAFF. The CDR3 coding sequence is TGTGCCTGGAGTTATGCGGGCCCCTCCCAAGGCATCTCTGAAGCTTTCTTT.

In nucleotides, the CDR3 is TGTGCCAGCAGACGGGACAGGGGTACTGGAAACACCATATATTTT. It yields the protein CASRRDRGTGNTIYF. The J gene is TRBJ1-3, the V gene TRBV2, with 10 bases fitting TRBD1. CDR1 is SNHLY, CDR2 FYNNEI, per germline. Trimming took 6 bases from V and 2 from J; bases not matched to a gene: 4. This CDR3 has 15 amino acids. Supplemented by reference TRBV2 and TRBJ1-3, the full variable domain reads EPEVTQTPSHQVTQMGQEVILRCVPISNHLYFYWYRQILGQKVEFLVSFYNNEISEKSEIFDDQFSVERPDGSNFTLKIRSTKLEDSAMYFCASRRDRGTGNTIYFGEGSWLTVV.

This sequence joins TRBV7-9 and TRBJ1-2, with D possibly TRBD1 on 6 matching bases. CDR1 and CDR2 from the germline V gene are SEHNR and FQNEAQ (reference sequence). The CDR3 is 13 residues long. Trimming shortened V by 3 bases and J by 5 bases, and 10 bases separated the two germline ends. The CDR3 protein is CASSLGQQYGYTF. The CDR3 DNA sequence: TGTGCCAGCAGCTTGGGACAACAGTATGGCTACACCTTC.

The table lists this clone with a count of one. The CDR3 loop is CASSLQGQYNEQFF. The CDR3 bases are TGTGCCAGCAGCCTCCAGGGACAGTACAATGAGCAGTTCTTC. This chain connects TRBV7-2 to TRBJ2-1; 7 nucleotides align to TRBD1. CDR1 and CDR2 from the germline V gene are SGHTA and FQGNSA. The trim removed 5 bases at V and 4 bases at J, leaving 5 bases unmatched. CDR3 size: 14 residues.

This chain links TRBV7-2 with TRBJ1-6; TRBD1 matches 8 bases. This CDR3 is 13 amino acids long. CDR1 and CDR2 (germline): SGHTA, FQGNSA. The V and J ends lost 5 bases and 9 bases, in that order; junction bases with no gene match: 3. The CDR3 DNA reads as TGTGCCAGCAGCCTAGACAGGGGTTCACCCCTCCACTTT. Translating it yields CASSLDRGSPLHF.

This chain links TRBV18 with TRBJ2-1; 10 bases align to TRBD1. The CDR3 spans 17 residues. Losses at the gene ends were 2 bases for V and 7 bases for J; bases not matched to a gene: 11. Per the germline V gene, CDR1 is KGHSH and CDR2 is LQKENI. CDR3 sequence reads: CASSPERGQGLGNEQFF. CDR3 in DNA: TGTGCCAGCTCACCAGAACGGGGACAGGGGTTGGGTAATGAGCAGTTCTTC.

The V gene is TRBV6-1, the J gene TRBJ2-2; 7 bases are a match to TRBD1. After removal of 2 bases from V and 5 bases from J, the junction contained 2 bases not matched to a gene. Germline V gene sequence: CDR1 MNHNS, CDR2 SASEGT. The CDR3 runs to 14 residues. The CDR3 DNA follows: TGTGCCAGCAGTGAACAGGGGGAAACCGGGGAGCTGTTTTTT. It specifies CASSEQGETGELFF.

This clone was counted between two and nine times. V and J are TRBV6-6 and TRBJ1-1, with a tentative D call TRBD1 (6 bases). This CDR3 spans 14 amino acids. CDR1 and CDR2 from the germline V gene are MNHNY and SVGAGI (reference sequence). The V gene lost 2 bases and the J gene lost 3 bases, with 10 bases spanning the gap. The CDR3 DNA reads TGTGCCAGCAGTTACGGGGGCGCAGACACTGAAGCTTTCTTT. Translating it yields CASSYGGADTEAFF.

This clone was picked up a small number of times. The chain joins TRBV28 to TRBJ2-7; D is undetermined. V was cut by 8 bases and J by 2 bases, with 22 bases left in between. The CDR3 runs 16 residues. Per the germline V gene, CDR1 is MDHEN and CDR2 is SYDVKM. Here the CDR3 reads CASETIRRSLPYEQYF. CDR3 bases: TGTGCCAGCGAAACTATTAGACGGTCGCTTCCCTACGAGCAGTACTTC.

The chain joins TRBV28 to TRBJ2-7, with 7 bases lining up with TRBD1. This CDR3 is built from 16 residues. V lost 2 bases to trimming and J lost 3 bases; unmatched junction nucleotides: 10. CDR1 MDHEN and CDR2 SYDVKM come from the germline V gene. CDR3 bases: TGTGCCAGCAGTTTAAGGACAGGAAGACCCGACTACGAGCAGTACTTC. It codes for CASSLRTGRPDYEQYF.

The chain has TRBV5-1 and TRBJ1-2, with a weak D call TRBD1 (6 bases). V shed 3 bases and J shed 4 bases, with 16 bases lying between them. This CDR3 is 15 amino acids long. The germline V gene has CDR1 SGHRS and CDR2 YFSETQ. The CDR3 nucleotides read TGCGCCAGCAGCTCGGACAGCCTTCACGCCTATGGCTACACCTTC. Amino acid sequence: CASSSDSLHAYGYTF.

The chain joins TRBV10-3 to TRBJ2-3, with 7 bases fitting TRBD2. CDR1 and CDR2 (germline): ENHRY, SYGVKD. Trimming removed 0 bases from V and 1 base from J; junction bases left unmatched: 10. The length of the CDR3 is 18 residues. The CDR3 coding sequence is TGTGCCATCAGTGAGTCGAGACCTGGGAGGGGAGGCACAGATACGCAGTATTTT. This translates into CAISESRPGRGGTDTQYF.

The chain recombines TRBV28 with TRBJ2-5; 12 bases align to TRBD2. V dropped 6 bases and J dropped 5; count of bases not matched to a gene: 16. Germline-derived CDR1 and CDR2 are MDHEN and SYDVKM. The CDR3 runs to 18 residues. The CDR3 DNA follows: TGTGCCAGCAGACTCGACTTACTAGCGGGGGGTCGTGTGGAGACCCAGTACTTC. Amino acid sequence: CASRLDLLAGGRVETQYF.

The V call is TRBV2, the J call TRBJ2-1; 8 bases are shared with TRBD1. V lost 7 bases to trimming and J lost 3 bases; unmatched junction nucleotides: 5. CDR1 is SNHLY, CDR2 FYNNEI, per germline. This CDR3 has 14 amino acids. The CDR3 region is CASIGQGVYNEQFF. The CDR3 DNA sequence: TGTGCCAGCATCGGACAGGGAGTCTACAATGAGCAGTTCTTC.

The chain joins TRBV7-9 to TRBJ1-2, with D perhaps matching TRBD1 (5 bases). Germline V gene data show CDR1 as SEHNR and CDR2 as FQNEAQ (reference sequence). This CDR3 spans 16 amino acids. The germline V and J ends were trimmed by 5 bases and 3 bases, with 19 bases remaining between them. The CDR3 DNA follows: TGTGCCAGCAGCGAGCAGGGTCCCCCAAGGGACTATGGCTACACCTTC. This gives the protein CASSEQGPPRDYGYTF.

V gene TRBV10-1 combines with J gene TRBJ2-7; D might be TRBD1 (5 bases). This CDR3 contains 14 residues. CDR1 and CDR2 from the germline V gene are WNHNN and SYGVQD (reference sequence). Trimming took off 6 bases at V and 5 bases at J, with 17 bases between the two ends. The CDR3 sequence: CASSPEGVMNEQYF. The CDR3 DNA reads TGCGCCAGCAGCCCCGAAGGGGTAATGAACGAGCAGTACTTC.

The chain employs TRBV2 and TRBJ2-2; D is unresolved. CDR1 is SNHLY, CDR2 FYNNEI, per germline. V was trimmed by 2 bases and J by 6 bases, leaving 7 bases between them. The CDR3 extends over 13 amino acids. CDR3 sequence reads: CASSESQSGELFF. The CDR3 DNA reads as TGTGCCAGCAGTGAATCCCAGTCCGGGGAGCTGTTTTTT.

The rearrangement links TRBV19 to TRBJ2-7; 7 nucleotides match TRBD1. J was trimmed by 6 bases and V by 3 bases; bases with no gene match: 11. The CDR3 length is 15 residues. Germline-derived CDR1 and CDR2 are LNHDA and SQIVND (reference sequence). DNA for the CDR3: TGTGCCAGTAGTATGTCGAAGACAGGGCTATTCGAGCAGTACTTC. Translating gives CASSMSKTGLFEQYF. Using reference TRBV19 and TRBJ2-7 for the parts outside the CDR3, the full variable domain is DGGITQSPKYLFRKEGQNVTLSCEQNLNHDAMYWYRQDPGQGLRLIYYSQIVNDFQKGDIAEGYSVSREKKESFPLTVTSAQKNPTAFYLCASSMSKTGLFEQYFGPGTRLTVT.